Shown below are 30 T cell receptor beta chains from a single sample sequenced in a study of blood T cell repertoires in COVID-19. Clones were read by immunoSEQ multiplex PCR, and TCRdb kept only the in-frame ones, dropping some. Found here are approximately 29,000 clones, about 92% of them singletons; the top ten hold 0.65% to 0.85%. Specimen: peripheral blood. Receptor source: a woman in her 70s with COVID-19, enrolled during active disease.

The chain employs TRBV19 and TRBJ1-5, with TRBD1 identical over 9 bases. CDR1 is LNHDA, CDR2 SQIVND, per germline (reference sequence). The ends lost 1 base at V and 1 base at J; junction bases unmatched: 5. CDR3 length equals 17 residues. CDR3 sequence: CASSIGQGGFSNQPQHF. The CDR3 DNA reads TGTGCCAGTAGTATAGGACAGGGGGGATTCAGCAATCAGCCCCAGCATTTT.

This chain connects TRBV7-8 to TRBJ1-2; no definite D call. V was trimmed by 1 base and J by 0 bases, leaving 6 bases between them. The CDR3 has 14 residues. Germline CDR1 reads SGHVS; CDR2 reads FQNEAQ. This chain's CDR3 is CASSLDGANYGYTF. The CDR3 DNA reads as TGTGCCAGCAGCTTAGACGGAGCTAACTATGGCTACACCTTC.

This chain links TRBV6-2 or TRBV6-3 with TRBJ1-1, with D possibly matching TRBD1 (5 bases). Germline V lookup: CDR1 MNHEY, CDR2 SVGEGT. CDR3 length: 15 amino acids. Trimming removed 5 bases at V and 3 bases at J, with 16 bases between. The CDR3 DNA follows: TGTGCCAGCAGTCTGTGGGGCAGGGTCGACACTGAAGCTTTCTTT. Translating it yields CASSLWGRVDTEAFF.

The rearrangement links TRBV6-5 to TRBJ2-3, with D possibly being TRBD1 (5 bases). This CDR3 spans 14 amino acids. The germline gives CDR1 MNHEY, CDR2 SVGAGI. The ends were cut back, 4 bases at V and 3 bases at J, with 11 bases in the middle. The CDR3 region has the DNA TGTGCCAGCAGTTCGCCGACAGCAACAGATACGCAGTATTTT. Protein product: CASSSPTATDTQYF.

The V and J genes are TRBV19 and TRBJ2-5; 9 bases line up with TRBD1. This CDR3 contains 15 residues. Germline V gene sequence: CDR1 LNHDA, CDR2 SQIVND (reference sequence). The junction had 5 bases not matched to a gene; V was cut back by 1 base and J by 5 bases. CDR3 residues: CASSIVGQGRETQYF. CDR3 in DNA: TGTGCCAGTAGTATAGTTGGACAGGGGAGGGAGACCCAGTACTTC.

The chain recombines TRBV11-3 with TRBJ1-1; D ambiguous. Trimming removed 3 bases at V and 4 bases at J, with 9 bases between. CDR1 is SGHNT, CDR2 YENEEA, per germline. CDR3 length equals 13 residues. The CDR3 DNA sequence: TGTGCCAGCAGCTTTACTACGAGCACTGAAGCTTTCTTT. Protein sequence: CASSFTTSTEAFF.

The V gene is TRBV6-5, the J gene TRBJ1-2, with 11 bases lining up with TRBD1. CDR3 length equals 16 residues. The V segment lost 4 bases and the J segment 2 bases; nucleotides outside the gene matches: 6. CDR1 is MNHEY and CDR2 is SVGAGI in the germline V gene. The CDR3 bases are TGTGCCAGCAGTTTAAGGACAGGGGGCGAAAACTATGGCTACACCTTC. Amino acid sequence: CASSLRTGGENYGYTF.

The V gene is TRBV5-8, the J gene TRBJ2-1; TRBD2 might be the D (5 bases). The CDR3 totals 15 residues. CDR1 is SGHTS, CDR2 YDEGEE, per germline. The CDR3 is CASLKRLPSYNEQFF. As DNA, the CDR3 is TGTGCTTCTCTAAAACGACTACCCTCCTACAATGAGCAGTTCTTC.

The chain recombines TRBV30 with TRBJ2-7; weak D call: TRBD1 (6 bases). Germline loops: CDR1 GTSNPN, CDR2 SVGIG (reference sequence). V was cut by 2 bases and J by 2 bases, with 13 bases left in between. The CDR3 extends over 14 amino acids. This chain's CDR3 is CAWSQGQPAYEQYF. CDR3 nucleotides: TGTGCCTGGAGTCAAGGACAGCCGGCCTACGAGCAGTACTTC.

The CDR3 DNA sequence: TGTGCCTGGAGCCCGGGACAGGGGTATGGCTACACCTTC. Its translation: CAWSPGQGYGYTF. The chain joins TRBV30 to TRBJ1-2; 10 nucleotides align to TRBD1. The germline V gene has CDR1 GTSNPN and CDR2 SVGIG (reference sequence). The CDR3 consists of 13 residues. Trimming at V came to 3 bases and at J to 5 bases, leaving 3 bases not matched to a gene.

This chain joins TRBV19 and TRBJ2-5, with TRBD1 matching 9 bases. The germline gives CDR1 LNHDA, CDR2 SQIVND (reference sequence). The CDR3 sequence is 15 residues long. The junction had 7 bases not matched to a gene; V was cut back by 3 bases and J by 5 bases. The CDR3 bases are TGTGCCAGTAGTATCCCCTCGGGGACAGGGGAGACCCAGTACTTC. It translates to CASSIPSGTGETQYF.

This chain connects TRBV7-8 to TRBJ2-1; TRBD2 matches at 11 bases. The CDR3 is made up of 17 amino acids. Trimming at V came to 2 bases and at J to 6 bases, leaving 9 bases not matched to a gene. Germline-derived CDR1 and CDR2 are SGHVS and FQNEAQ. The CDR3 DNA reads as TGTGCCAGCAGCTTAACCTTAGCGGGAGGGCCTTCCAATGAGCAGTTCTTC. Translated: CASSLTLAGGPSNEQFF.

The rearrangement uses TRBV30 and TRBJ2-7, with TRBD1 matching 7 bases. V shed 5 bases, J shed 5 bases, and the junction held 9 bases outside the gene matches. The germline V gene encodes CDR1 GTSNPN and CDR2 SVGIG (reference sequence). This CDR3 has 13 amino acids. In DNA, the CDR3 is TGTGCCTGGGGCTCGACAGGGAGACACGAGCAGTACTTC. Encoded protein: CAWGSTGRHEQYF.

The chain joins TRBV4-2 to TRBJ2-7; the match to TRBD2 covers 13 bases. The CDR3 has 17 residues. Germline V lookup: CDR1 LGHNA, CDR2 YNFKEQ. Trimming took 1 base from V and 4 from J; bases not matched to a gene: 7. Here the CDR3 DNA reads TGTGCCAGCAGCCAAGCCTTTCGACTAGCGGGAGGATACGAGCAGTACTTC. Translating gives CASSQAFRLAGGYEQYF.

The chain has TRBV6-1 and TRBJ1-2; 9 nucleotides line up with TRBD1. With 3 bases clipped from V and 4 bases from J, the junction kept 12 bases outside the gene matches. Germline CDR1 is MNHNS and CDR2 is SASEGT. The CDR3 runs 17 residues. CDR3 protein: CASSESPGTGMIYGYTF. The CDR3 coding sequence is TGTGCCAGCAGTGAGTCTCCCGGGACAGGGATGATCTATGGCTACACCTTC.

This chain connects TRBV19 to TRBJ1-5, with TRBD1 identical over 9 bases. Germline values: CDR1 LNHDA, CDR2 SQIVND (reference sequence). The CDR3 consists of 18 residues. Trimming took 5 bases from V and 4 from J; bases not matched to a gene: 15. This CDR3 is CASSEQGASELGNQPQHF. CDR3 bases: TGTGCCAGTAGTGAACAGGGGGCTTCGGAACTGGGGAATCAGCCCCAGCATTTT.

This clone has just one count. The rearrangement links TRBV6-6 to TRBJ1-5; perhaps TRBD1 as D (6 bases). The V gene lost 7 bases and the J gene lost 1 base, with 8 bases spanning the gap. Germline V gene sequence: CDR1 MNHNY, CDR2 SVGAGI (reference sequence). The CDR3 totals 13 residues. In DNA form, the CDR3 reads TGTGCCAGCACAGGGGCCAGCAATCAGCCCCAGCATTTT. This codes for CASTGASNQPQHF.

The CDR3 reads CASSSSDTSPLHF. As DNA, the CDR3 is TGTGCCAGCAGCTCTAGCGACACCTCACCCCTCCACTTT. The chain is built from TRBV7-9 and TRBJ1-6; D is undetermined. Trimming stripped 4 bases from V and 10 bases from J, with 11 bases between. The CDR3 totals 13 residues. CDR1 and CDR2 from the germline V gene are SEHNR and FQNEAQ (reference sequence).

This chain links TRBV3-1 (or the pseudogene TRBV3-2) with TRBJ2-2; 7 bases map to TRBD2. This CDR3 is built from 15 residues. Germline CDR1 is LGHDT and CDR2 is YNNKEL (reference sequence). V trimming: 4 bases; J trimming: 1 base; junction bases outside the gene matches: 3. This CDR3 is CASSPSGQNTGELFF. CDR3 in DNA: TGTGCCAGCAGCCCTAGCGGACAGAACACCGGGGAGCTGTTTTTT.

V and J are TRBV28 and TRBJ2-7; D remains unclear. The CDR3 length is 13 residues. Germline V lookup: CDR1 MDHEN, CDR2 SYDVKM. V lost 6 bases to trimming and J lost 2 bases, with 11 bases between them. CDR3 coding DNA: TGTGCCAGCAGGGGCCCGGCGCCCTACGAGCAGTACTTC. It codes for CASRGPAPYEQYF.

CDR3 sequence (DNA): TGTGCCAGCTCCCCATGGTTCGGGGACGAGCAGTACTTC. Its translation: CASSPWFGDEQYF. The chain is built from TRBV18 and TRBJ2-7; maybe TRBD2 (5 bases). The germline V and J ends were trimmed by 6 bases and 5 bases, with 14 bases remaining between them. CDR3 length: 13 residues. Per the germline V gene, CDR1 is KGHSH and CDR2 is LQKENI.

This clone was seen a few times. The gene calls are TRBV7-9 and TRBJ2-1; D not certain. The germline V and J ends were trimmed by 2 bases and 5 bases, with 10 bases remaining between them. This CDR3 has 14 amino acids. The V gene's germline CDR1 is SEHNR and CDR2 FQNEAQ (reference sequence). The CDR3 here is CASSLLVLNNEQFF. The CDR3 bases are TGTGCCAGCAGCTTATTAGTGTTAAACAATGAGCAGTTCTTC.

This clone was detected once. The chain combines TRBV2 with TRBJ2-5; D is unclear. Between the trimmed V and J ends, which lost 8 bases and 5 bases, there was a span of 18 bases. In germline, CDR1 is SNHLY, CDR2 FYNNEI. The CDR3 is 14 residues long. The CDR3 is CASRMQRLIETQYF. The CDR3 coding sequence is TGTGCCAGCCGAATGCAGCGTCTCATTGAGACCCAGTACTTC.

The rearrangement joins TRBV28 to TRBJ1-5; 7 nucleotides line up with TRBD1. J was trimmed by 2 bases and V by 10 bases; bases with no gene match: 11. The CDR3 has 15 residues. Germline CDR1 reads MDHEN; CDR2 reads SYDVKM. The CDR3 coding sequence is TGTGCCACCTTCGCAAAAACAGGGGGCAATCAGCCCCAGCATTTT. This encodes CATFAKTGGNQPQHF.

DNA for the CDR3: TGTGCCAGTAGGGGACAGGGTTATCAGCCCCAGCATTTT. Amino acids: CASRGQGYQPQHF. This chain connects TRBV19 to TRBJ1-5, with TRBD1 identical over 9 bases. Germline loops: CDR1 LNHDA, CDR2 SQIVND (reference sequence). The CDR3 contains 13 residues. J was trimmed by 5 bases and V by 6 bases; bases with no gene match: 2. The variable domain in full, completed from reference TRBV19 and TRBJ1-5, reads DGGITQSPKYLFRKEGQNVTLSCEQNLNHDAMYWYRQDPGQGLRLIYYSQIVNDFQKGDIAEGYSVSREKKESFPLTVTSAQKNPTAFYLCASRGQGYQPQHFGDGTRLSIL.

This clone has only one observation. V gene TRBV6-1 combines with J gene TRBJ1-5; no clear D. The CDR3 has 13 residues. Germline CDR1 is MNHNS and CDR2 is SASEGT. The V gene lost 2 bases and the J gene lost 5 bases, with 7 bases spanning the gap. Here the CDR3 reads CASSENEDQPQHF. The DNA of the CDR3 is TGTGCCAGCAGTGAAAATGAGGATCAGCCCCAGCATTTT.

The genes are TRBV11-3 and TRBJ2-1, with 8 bases identical to TRBD2. CDR1 is SGHNT, CDR2 YENEEA, per germline. The CDR3 length is 14 residues. With 9 bases clipped from V and 6 bases from J, the junction kept 10 bases outside the gene matches. The CDR3 loop is CASAGTSWSNEQFF. CDR3 DNA sequence: TGTGCCAGTGCCGGGACTAGTTGGTCCAATGAGCAGTTCTTC.

This sequence joins TRBV28 and TRBJ2-7; TRBD2 might be the D (6 bases). V was trimmed by 5 bases and J by 0 bases, leaving 14 bases between them. The CDR3 spans 15 residues. CDR1 is MDHEN, CDR2 SYDVKM, per germline. The CDR3 region is CASSAYGGYSYEQYF. For the CDR3, the DNA is TGTGCCAGCAGTGCCTATGGGGGGTACTCCTACGAGCAGTACTTC.

This chain connects TRBV27 to TRBJ1-1; no clear D. The V end lost 6 bases, the J end lost 1 base, and 12 bases lay between the germline ends. There are 14 residues in the CDR3. Per the germline V gene, CDR1 is MNHEY and CDR2 is SMNVEV (reference sequence). The CDR3 reads CASRVAGGNTEAFF. The CDR3 region has the DNA TGTGCCAGCAGGGTTGCAGGAGGGAACACTGAAGCTTTCTTT.

The V and J genes are TRBV28 and TRBJ2-3, with D possibly TRBD2 on 5 matching bases. From germline, CDR1 is MDHEN and CDR2 SYDVKM. V was pared by 3 bases and J by 4 bases, with 11 bases between. This CDR3 is built from 14 residues. In nucleotides, the CDR3 is TGTGCCAGCAGTTTTAGGCGGGCGCCAGATACGCAGTATTTT. Protein product: CASSFRRAPDTQYF.